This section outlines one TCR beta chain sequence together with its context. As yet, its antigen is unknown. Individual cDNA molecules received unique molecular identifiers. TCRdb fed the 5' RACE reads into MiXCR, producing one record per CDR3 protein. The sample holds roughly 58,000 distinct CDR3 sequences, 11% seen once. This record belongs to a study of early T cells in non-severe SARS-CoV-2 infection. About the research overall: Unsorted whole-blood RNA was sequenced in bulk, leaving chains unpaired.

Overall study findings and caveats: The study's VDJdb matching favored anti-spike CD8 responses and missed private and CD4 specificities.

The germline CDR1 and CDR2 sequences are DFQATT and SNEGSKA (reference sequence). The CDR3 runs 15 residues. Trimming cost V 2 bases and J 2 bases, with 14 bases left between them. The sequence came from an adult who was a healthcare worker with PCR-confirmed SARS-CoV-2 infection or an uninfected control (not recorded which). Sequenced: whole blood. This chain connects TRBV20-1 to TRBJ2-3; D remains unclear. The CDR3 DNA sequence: TGCAGTGCTAGATCCACGGACGGATTCACAGATACGCAGTATTTT. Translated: CSARSTDGFTDTQYF.